A selection of T cell receptor beta chains follows, all from one sample in a study of beta chain features in type 1 diabetes. Data came from immunoSEQ multiplex PCR; TCRdb stores just in-frame clones and leaves some out. Here the sample spans around 350,000 clones, 10% to 15% being singletons. Material for sequencing was naive CD4+ T cells from blood. The receptors derive from a young man in good health. CDR3s include the opening cysteine and the closing phenylalanine or tryptophan. A D gene is named only where the DNA matches it firmly. For some rows the clone size is stated as once, few or many, or as a class when expanded; others skip it.

D: .
V: TRBV28
size: few
J: TRBJ1-6
DNA: TGTGCCAGCGTAGCGATGCGGTCACCCCTCCACTTT
CDR3: CASVAMRSPLHF

D: .
V: TRBV7-9
size: .
J: TRBJ2-2
DNA: TGTGCCAAACCCGGGGGGCCGGGACCCGACACCGGGGAGCTGTTTTTT
CDR3: CAKPGGPGPDTGELFF

D: .
V: TRBV28
size: few
J: TRBJ2-7
DNA: TGTGCCAGCCTGCGCGTCTCCACCTACGAGCAGTACTTC
CDR3: CASLRVSTYEQYF

D: .
V: TRBV4-1
size: .
J: TRBJ2-3
DNA: TGCGCCAGCAGCCAAGGCGTCGCGGGAACGTCCACAGATACGCAGTATTTT
CDR3: CASSQGVAGTSTDTQYF

D: .
V: TRBV7-2
size: .
J: TRBJ2-7
DNA: TGTGCCAGCAGCCAACAGGGAGGGGGCTACGAGCAGTACTTC
CDR3: CASSQQGGGYEQYF

D: .
V: TRBV5-1
size: .
J: TRBJ1-5
DNA: TGCGCCAGCAGCTTGGGGGGGCGGAATCAGCCCCAGCATTTT
CDR3: CASSLGGRNQPQHF

D: TRBD1
V: TRBV11-2
size: .
J: TRBJ1-6
DNA: TGTGCCAGCAGCTCCCGGCCAGGGGGCTATAATTCACCCCTCCACTTT
CDR3: CASSSRPGGYNSPLHF

D: .
V: TRBV7-6
size: few
J: TRBJ2-6
DNA: TGTGCCAGCAGCGTGTCCGGCTCTGGGGCCAACGTCCTGACTTTC
CDR3: CASSVSGSGANVLTF

D: TRBD1
V: TRBV27
size: few
J: TRBJ2-3
DNA: TGTGCCAGCAGTCCAGGACAGGGGGCGGCAGATACGCAGTATTTT
CDR3: CASSPGQGAADTQYF

D: TRBD1
V: TRBV30
size: .
J: TRBJ2-7
DNA: TGTGCCTGGAACAGACAGGGCAGGTACGAGCAGTACTTC
CDR3: CAWNRQGRYEQYF

D: TRBD2
V: TRBV19
size: .
J: TRBJ2-2
DNA: TGTGCCAGTAGAGTCGTAGCGGGGCGGACCGGGGAGCTGTTTTTT
CDR3: CASRVVAGRTGELFF

D: TRBD1
V: TRBV14
size: few
J: TRBJ1-5
DNA: TGTGCCAGCAGTCGGACAGGGTTTAATCAGCCCCAGCATTTT
CDR3: CASSRTGFNQPQHF

D: TRBD1
V: TRBV9
size: few
J: TRBJ1-2
DNA: TGTGCCAGCAGCGCCTTACCGGGACAGGGGGCGCTCGACTATGGCTACACCTTC
CDR3: CASSALPGQGALDYGYTF

D: TRBD1
V: TRBV6-5
size: .
J: TRBJ1-6
DNA: TGTGCCAGCACCGATAAGAGGGACAGGGCTCACTTT
CDR3: CASTDKRDRAHF

D: .
V: TRBV25-1
size: .
J: TRBJ2-2
DNA: TGTGCCAGCAGTAGGTCGACAGCCACGAACACCGGGGAGCTGTTTTTT
CDR3: CASSRSTATNTGELFF

D: .
V: TRBV10-3
size: .
J: TRBJ2-2
DNA: TGTGCCATCAGATCCGCTCCAGGACATACCGCGGGGGAGCTGTTTTTT
CDR3: CAIRSAPGHTAGELFF

D: .
V: TRBV9
size: few
J: TRBJ2-5
DNA: TGTGCCAGCAGCAAAGCTAACTCAGAGACCCAGTACTTC
CDR3: CASSKANSETQYF

D: .
V: TRBV28
size: few
J: TRBJ2-7
DNA: TGTGCCAGCAGTTCTGACAGGGAGGCCTACGAGCAGTACTTC
CDR3: CASSSDREAYEQYF

D: .
V: TRBV6-5
size: .
J: TRBJ1-2
DNA: TGTGCCAGCAGTTACTCGACGGGTGGCTACACCTTC
CDR3: CASSYSTGGYTF

D: .
V: TRBV5-1
size: .
J: TRBJ2-6
DNA: TGCGCCAGCAGCTCCTCGCGGGGCGCGCCTGGGGCCAACGTCCTGACTTTC
CDR3: CASSSSRGAPGANVLTF

D: .
V: TRBV6-5
size: few
J: TRBJ2-1
DNA: TGTGCCAGCAGACCGGGACACCCCTACAATGAGCAGTTCTTC
CDR3: CASRPGHPYNEQFF

D: .
V: TRBV30
size: many
J: TRBJ1-2
DNA: TGTGCCTGGAGGACAACCTGGGATGGCTACACCTTC
CDR3: CAWRTTWDGYTF

D: TRBD2
V: TRBV7-7
size: few
J: TRBJ2-1
DNA: TGTGCCAGCAGCTTTGGGGGTAGCGGGGGCAGGGATGAGCAGTTCTTC
CDR3: CASSFGGSGGRDEQFF

D: .
V: TRBV7-9
size: .
J: TRBJ2-5
DNA: TGTGCCAGCAGCTTACCCGACAGGTGGTATAGAGAGACCCAGTACTTC
CDR3: CASSLPDRWYRETQYF